This TCR beta chain was found in a study of shared clonotypes between healthy human individuals. Study summary: Each donor's CD8 memory used one plate, CD8 naive two, each CD4 subset three. Findings of the study overall: There were few donors, and this limited the genetic and exposure-history diversity represented.

Naive CD8 isolation took CD45RO-negative cells positively selected for CCR7 and excluded terminally differentiated effector memory CD45RA+ cells. As regards this clone: Its antigen is unidentified.

Germline CDR1 and CDR2: MNHNY and SVGAGI (reference sequence). The CDR3 runs to 13 residues. V shed 6 bases and J shed 4 bases, with 13 bases lying between them. Repertoires were generated with immunoSEQ multiplex PCR, while TCRdb's copy carries only in-frame clones and drops some. The sample carries almost 700,000 clones, about 90% recorded once. This TCR was recovered from a man in his thirties or forties in good health. This chain connects TRBV6-6 to TRBJ2-7; D possibly corresponds to TRBD1 (6 bases). Specimen: naive CD8+ T cells sorted from blood. CDR3 nucleotide sequence: TGTGCCAGCAGCTCTGGCAGGGGTTACGAGCAGTACTTC. It yields the protein CASSSGRGYEQYF.